This TCR beta chain was retrieved from a study of cytomegalovirus exposure and HLA in healthy donors. The study, taken as a whole, reports: Later analysis identified several of the most significant clusters that appeared linked to common viral pathogens.

The count of this clone is one. Its matching antigen is unknown. This CDR3 spans 16 amino acids. Trimming at V came to 2 bases and at J to 2 bases, leaving 2 bases not matched to a gene. Germline V gene data show CDR1 as LGHNA and CDR2 as YSLEER. 13 Jbeta primers and 60 Vbeta primers were used for the PCR. Only in-frame clones appear in the TCRdb table, and some are missing; sequencing was by immunoSEQ multiplex PCR. The data contain under 200,000 clones, about four fifths of them singletons. The sequence derives from a man younger than 45 in good health and CMV-seronegative. This chain uses TRBV4-3 with TRBJ2-1, with 11 bases aligning to TRBD2. The sequenced sample consisted of PBMCs. Here the CDR3 reads CASSQRLAGTYNEQFF. The CDR3 DNA sequence: TGCGCCAGCAGCCAAAGACTAGCGGGAACCTACAATGAGCAGTTCTTC.